The present T cell receptor (beta chain) was sequenced within a study of blood T cells in healthy people across ages. General study findings and limits: Age brought a roughly linear fall in TCR beta diversity measured per million T cells. There was a strong correlation between TCR beta diversity and naive T cell percentage. A greater number of naive CD4+ cells and higher diversity distinguished long-lived donors from aged donors.

Remarks on this clonotype: Its antigen is unknown.

The germline V gene encodes CDR1 SQVTM and CDR2 ANQGSEA. This CDR3 is built from 11 residues. Sample-barcoded 5' priming and a J-beta primer mix drove a second PCR of 7 to 11 cycles. TCRdb reanalysed the 5' RACE reads using MiXCR and keeps one entry per CDR3 protein. The table includes roughly 1,100,000 distinct CDR3 sequences, roughly a quarter detected once. These sequences were also reported in another study, on T cells of mothers and their children. That report adds: There was no detection of any persistent microchimeric T cell clones.

Sequences were obtained from blood. The gene calls are TRBV29-1 and TRBJ2-5; no firm D call. TRBJ2-7 explains the end of the DNA better; the J call may be wrong. The source is a girl between 2 and 10 years old in good health. This chain's CDR3 is CSVMLLYEQYF. DNA for the CDR3: TGCAGCGTTATGCTTCTTTACGAGCAGTACTTC.